This T cell receptor (beta chain) was documented in a study of human T cells and chemical hapten exposure. In the library, unique molecular identifiers were attached to individual cDNA molecules. TCRdb itself ran the RACE reads through MiXCR, one entry per CDR3 protein. Of 150,000 to 200,000 distinct CDR3 sequences listed, about a fifth are singletons. Described time point: patch test 1, 2 weeks after DPC sensitization. Noted treatment: therapeutic diphenylcyclopropenone sensitization with weekly scalp DPC. The sequences come from whole blood, collected in connection with sensitization to the hapten diphenylcyclopropenone (DPC). This clonotype was sampled from a woman aged 45-65 years with alopecia areata. Some clones in this sample may be carry-over from other donors' samples.

The CDR3 sequence is CSARDSSGRPGETQYF. CDR3 in DNA: TGCAGTGCTAGAGATTCTAGCGGGAGGCCAGGAGAGACCCAGTACTTC. The genes are TRBV20-1 and TRBJ2-5, with 11 bases aligning to TRBD2. The CDR3 runs 16 residues. Germline V gene sequence: CDR1 DFQATT, CDR2 SNEGSKA (reference sequence). V shed 0 bases, J shed 4 bases, and the junction held 7 bases outside the gene matches.